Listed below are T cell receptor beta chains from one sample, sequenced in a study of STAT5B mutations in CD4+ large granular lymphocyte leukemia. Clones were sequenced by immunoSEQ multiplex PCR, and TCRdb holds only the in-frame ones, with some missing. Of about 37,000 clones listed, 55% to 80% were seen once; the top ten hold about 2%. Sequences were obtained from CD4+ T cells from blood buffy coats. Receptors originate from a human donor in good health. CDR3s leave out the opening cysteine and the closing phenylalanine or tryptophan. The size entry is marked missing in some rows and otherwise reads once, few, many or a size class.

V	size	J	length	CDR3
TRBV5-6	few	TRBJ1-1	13	ASSLLGRKNTEAF
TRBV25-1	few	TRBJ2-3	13	ASSGGPQSTDTQY
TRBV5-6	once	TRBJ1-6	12	ASSLFGIASPLH
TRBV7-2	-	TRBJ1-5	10	ASSSPPGPQH
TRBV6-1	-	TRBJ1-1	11	ASSDLGTTEAF
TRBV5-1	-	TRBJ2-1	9	ASSFHNEQF
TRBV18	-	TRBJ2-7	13	ASSPGLSSFYEQY
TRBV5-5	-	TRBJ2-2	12	ASSLGGVTGELF
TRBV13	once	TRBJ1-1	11	ASSPREGTEAF
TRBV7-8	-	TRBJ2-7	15	ASSLGALAGATYEQY
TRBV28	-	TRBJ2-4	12	ASSGLAEISVQY